This T cell receptor (beta chain) comes out of a study of OX40 agonist ivuxolimab in advanced cancers. Assay: immunoSEQ multiplex PCR; the TCRdb copy retains only in-frame clones and omits some. Of 30,000 to 35,000 clones listed, roughly 80% are singletons. Germline loops: CDR1 MNHGY, CDR2 SVAAGI. Losses at the gene ends were 3 bases for V and 7 bases for J; bases not matched to a gene: 7. This CDR3 is built from 14 residues. V gene TRBV6-9 combines with J gene TRBJ1-1, with TRBD1 matching 8 bases. The sequenced sample was CD4+ or CD8+ T cells sorted from blood, obtained in a trial of the OX40 agonist ivuxolimab. This receptor was obtained from an adult with an advanced solid tumor such as melanoma, head and neck, liver or kidney cancer. CDR3: CASSYSGGRNEAFF. The CDR3, as DNA: TGTGCCAGCAGTTACTCAGGGGGCAGGAATGAAGCTTTCTTT.